This T cell receptor (beta chain) was retrieved from a study of T cell responses to AZD1222 COVID-19 vaccine. Per germline, CDR1 LNHDA and CDR2 SQIVND (reference sequence). V gave up 7 bases and J gave up 9 bases; unmatched junction bases: 9. The CDR3 spans 14 residues. Sequencing was performed with immunoSEQ multiplex PCR; in TCRdb, only in-frame clones are kept and a portion is missing. The data contain about 160,000 clones, about 90% of them singletons. Sequenced here: peripheral blood, sampled on day 0 of MenACWY control vaccination. This clonotype was obtained from an adult in good health. The V call is TRBV19, the J call TRBJ2-1, with 10 bases lining up with TRBD1. Here the CDR3 DNA reads TGTGCCAGTAAAAGACAGGGGGCGCTGGGTGAGCAGTTCTTC. It is translated as CASKRQGALGEQFF. The variable domain in full, completed from reference TRBV19 and TRBJ2-1, reads DGGITQSPKYLFRKEGQNVTLSCEQNLNHDAMYWYRQDPGQGLRLIYYSQIVNDFQKGDIAEGYSVSREKKESFPLTVTSAQKNPTAFYLCASKRQGALGEQFFGPGTRLTVL.